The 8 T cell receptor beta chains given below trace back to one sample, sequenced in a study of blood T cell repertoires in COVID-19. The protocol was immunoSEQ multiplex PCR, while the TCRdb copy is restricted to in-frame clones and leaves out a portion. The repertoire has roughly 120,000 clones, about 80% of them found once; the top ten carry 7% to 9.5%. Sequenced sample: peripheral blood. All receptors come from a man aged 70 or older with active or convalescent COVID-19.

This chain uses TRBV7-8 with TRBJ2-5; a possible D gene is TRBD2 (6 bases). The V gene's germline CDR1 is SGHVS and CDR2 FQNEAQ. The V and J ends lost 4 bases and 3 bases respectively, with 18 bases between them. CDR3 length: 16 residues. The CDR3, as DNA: TGTGCCAGCAGCTCCAACAGCGGGTCTGTAAAAGAGACCCAGTACTTC. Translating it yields CASSSNSGSVKETQYF.

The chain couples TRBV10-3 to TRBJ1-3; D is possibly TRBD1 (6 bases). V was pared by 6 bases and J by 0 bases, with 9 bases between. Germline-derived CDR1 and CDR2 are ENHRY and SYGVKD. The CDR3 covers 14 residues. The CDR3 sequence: CAIRSGVSGNTIYF. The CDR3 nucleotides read TGTGCCATCAGATCAGGGGTCTCTGGAAACACCATATATTTT.

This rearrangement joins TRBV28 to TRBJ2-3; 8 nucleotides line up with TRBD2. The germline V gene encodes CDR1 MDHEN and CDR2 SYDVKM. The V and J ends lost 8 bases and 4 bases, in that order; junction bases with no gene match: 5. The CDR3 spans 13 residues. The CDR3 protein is CASGRGGADTQYF. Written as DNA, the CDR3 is TGTGCCAGCGGCCGGGGGGGAGCAGATACGCAGTATTTT.

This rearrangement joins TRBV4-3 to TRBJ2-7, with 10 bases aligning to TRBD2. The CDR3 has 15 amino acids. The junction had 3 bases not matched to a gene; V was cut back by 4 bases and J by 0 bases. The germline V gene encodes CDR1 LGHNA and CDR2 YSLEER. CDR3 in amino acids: CASSRSSGSSYEQYF. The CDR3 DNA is TGCGCCAGCAGCCGCTCTAGCGGGAGCTCCTACGAGCAGTACTTC.

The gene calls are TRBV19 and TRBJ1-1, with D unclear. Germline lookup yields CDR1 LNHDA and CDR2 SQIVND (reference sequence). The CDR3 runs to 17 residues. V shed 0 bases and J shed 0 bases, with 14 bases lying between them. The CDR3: CASSIDSAGRMNTEAFF. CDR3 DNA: TGTGCCAGTAGTATAGATTCAGCTGGCAGGATGAACACTGAAGCTTTCTTT.

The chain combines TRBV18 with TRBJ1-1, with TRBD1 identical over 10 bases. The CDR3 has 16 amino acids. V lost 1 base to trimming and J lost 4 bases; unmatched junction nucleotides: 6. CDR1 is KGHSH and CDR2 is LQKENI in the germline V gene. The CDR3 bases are TGTGCCAGCTCACCACGGGACAGGGGATTGGTCACTGAAGCTTTCTTT. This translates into CASSPRDRGLVTEAFF.

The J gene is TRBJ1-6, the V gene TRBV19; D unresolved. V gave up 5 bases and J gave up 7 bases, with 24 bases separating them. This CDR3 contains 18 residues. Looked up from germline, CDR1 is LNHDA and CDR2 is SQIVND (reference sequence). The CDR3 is CASSVEAGPPNLNSPLHF. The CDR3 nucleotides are TGTGCCAGTAGTGTCGAGGCGGGCCCTCCGAACCTCAATTCACCCCTCCACTTT. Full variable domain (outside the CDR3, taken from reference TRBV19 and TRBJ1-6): DGGITQSPKYLFRKEGQNVTLSCEQNLNHDAMYWYRQDPGQGLRLIYYSQIVNDFQKGDIAEGYSVSREKKESFPLTVTSAQKNPTAFYLCASSVEAGPPNLNSPLHFGNGTRLTVT.

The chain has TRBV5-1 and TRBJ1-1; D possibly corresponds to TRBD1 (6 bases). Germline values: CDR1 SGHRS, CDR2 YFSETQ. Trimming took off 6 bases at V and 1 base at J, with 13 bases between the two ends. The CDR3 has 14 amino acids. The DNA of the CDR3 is TGCGCCAGCAATATCGGGACACAGAACACTGAAGCTTTCTTT. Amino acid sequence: CASNIGTQNTEAFF.